This TCR beta chain was found in a study of T-cell memory formation after mild COVID-19. Via MiXCR, TCRdb re-called the 5' RACE reads, giving one row per CDR3 protein. The repertoire holds more than 250,000 distinct CDR3 sequences, with roughly 17% as singletons. The V gene's germline CDR1 is MNHEY and CDR2 SVGAGI. The V gene lost 0 bases and the J gene lost 7 bases, with 21 bases spanning the gap. CDR3 length equals 18 residues. This clonotype was seen a few times. The rearrangement joins TRBV6-5 to TRBJ1-4, with D possibly being TRBD1 (6 bases). Sequencing used PBMCs or a T cell subset sorted from them (not recorded which). The TCR originated in a man aged 18 to 29 who had mild COVID-19 (a few samples of this study predate the infection). Cell type and time point are not known. The CDR3 DNA reads as TGTGCCAGCAGTTACTCTTGGATTTCGGGCAGGGGAGGTGAAAAACTGTTTTTT. It yields the protein CASSYSWISGRGGEKLFF.